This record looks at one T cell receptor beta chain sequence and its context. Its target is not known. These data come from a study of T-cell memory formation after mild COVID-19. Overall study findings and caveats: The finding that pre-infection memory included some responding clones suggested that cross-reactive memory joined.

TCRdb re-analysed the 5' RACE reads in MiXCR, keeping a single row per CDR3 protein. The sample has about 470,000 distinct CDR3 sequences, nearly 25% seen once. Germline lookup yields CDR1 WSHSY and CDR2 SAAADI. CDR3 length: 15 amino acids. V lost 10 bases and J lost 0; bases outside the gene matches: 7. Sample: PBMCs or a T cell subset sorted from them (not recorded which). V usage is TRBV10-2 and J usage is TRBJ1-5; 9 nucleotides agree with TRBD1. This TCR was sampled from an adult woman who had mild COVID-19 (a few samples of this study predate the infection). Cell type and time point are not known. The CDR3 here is CATRGTGRSNQPQHF. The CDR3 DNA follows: TGCGCCACCCGTGGGACAGGGCGTAGCAATCAGCCCCAGCATTTT.